What follows is one T cell receptor beta chain and its context. What it binds is not known. The sample comes from a study of T cell responses to AZD1222 COVID-19 vaccine. The CDR3 is 15 amino acids. V was cut by 2 bases and J by 6 bases, with 16 bases left in between. The germline gives CDR1 MNHEY, CDR2 SVGAGI. Sequencing was performed with immunoSEQ multiplex PCR; in TCRdb, only in-frame clones are kept and a portion is missing. The sample contains 150,000 or so clones, roughly 90% of which appear only once. Study-level points and caveats: It was only after the peak T cell response that any repertoires were sampled. White British people made up most donors, females outnumbered males, and clonal diversity was possibly underestimated. Spike regions recognized by vaccine-associated CD4 TCRs spanned the protein, led by 160-218 and 743-854.

This receptor was identified in an adult in good health. Sequencing was performed on peripheral blood, taken on day 0 of AZD1222 vaccination. The chain employs TRBV6-5 and TRBJ1-2; the D gene is possibly TRBD1 (5 bases). The CDR3 DNA reads TGTGCCAGCAGTTACCCAGGGCAAGGAGTAAATGGCTACACCTTC. Protein product: CASSYPGQGVNGYTF.